This T cell receptor (beta chain) emerged from a study of cytomegalovirus exposure and HLA in healthy donors. General study findings and limits: Analysis was performed later, and it showed HLA-associated TCR beta chains to be more clonally expanded than equally common others. When analyzed later, a missense DCLRE1C variant was found to be linked to TCR beta V- and J-gene trimming.

With regard to this clone: Its specificity is unknown.

Likely unrecorded immune exposures existed in these nominally healthy donors. The PCR employed 60 Vbeta primers together with 13 Jbeta primers. Assay used: immunoSEQ multiplex PCR; TCRdb lists only in-frame clones, some missing. In the table there are fewer than 85,000 clones, 55% to 85% of which are singletons. Germline lookup yields CDR1 SNHLY and CDR2 FYNNEI. The CDR3 totals 14 residues. V dropped 4 bases and J dropped 2 bases, with 12 bases sitting between them. The sequence came from a woman between 40 and 55 years old in good health and CMV-seropositive. The sample was PBMCs. The chain has TRBV2 and TRBJ2-7; a possible D gene is TRBD1 (7 bases). The CDR3 sequence is CASSGRDSPYEQYF. The CDR3, as DNA: TGTGCCAGCAGTGGGAGGGACAGCCCCTACGAGCAGTACTTC.